This T cell receptor beta chain was captured by sequencing in a study of siplizumab effects on memory and regulatory T cells. V was cut by 2 bases and J by 4 bases, with 9 bases left in between. Looked up from germline, CDR1 is SGHNT and CDR2 is YENEEA. The CDR3 is 14 amino acids. Study findings and constraints: Unstimulated subsets accounted for the mapping of only a minor share of the clones that were alloreactive. Alloreactive sequences traceable to unstimulated CD4+ memory cells were significantly reduced by siplizumab. In roughly 75-95% of proliferating CD4+ or CD8+ clones, a naive or memory phenotype could not be assigned. In siplizumab conditions, mappable alloreactive CD4+ clones averaged about 64% Treg-derived, against 25% to 30% in controls.

The repertoire was sequenced with immunoSEQ multiplex PCR; TCRdb's copy has only in-frame clones and lacks some. The table has around 78,000 clones, about 89% seen once. Note on this clone: Antigen specificity is unknown.

Sample: CD8+ T cells sorted from blood. This receptor was taken from a human donor in good health. This rearrangement joins TRBV11-3 to TRBJ2-1, with D unresolved. Here the CDR3 DNA reads TGTGCCAGCAGCTTACGTGGGGTTTACAATGAGCAGTTCTTC. Encoded protein: CASSLRGVYNEQFF.